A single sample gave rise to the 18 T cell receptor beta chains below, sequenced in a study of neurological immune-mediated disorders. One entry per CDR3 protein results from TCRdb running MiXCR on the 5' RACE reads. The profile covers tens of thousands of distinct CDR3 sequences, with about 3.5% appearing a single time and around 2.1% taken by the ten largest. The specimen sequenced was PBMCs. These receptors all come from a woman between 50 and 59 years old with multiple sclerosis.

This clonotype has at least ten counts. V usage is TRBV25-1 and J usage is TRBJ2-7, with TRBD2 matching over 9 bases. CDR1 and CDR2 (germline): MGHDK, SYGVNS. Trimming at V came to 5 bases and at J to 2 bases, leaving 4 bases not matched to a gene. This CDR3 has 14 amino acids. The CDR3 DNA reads TGTGCCAGCAGTTTAGCGGGGGTGACCTACGAGCAGTACTTC. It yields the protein CASSLAGVTYEQYF.

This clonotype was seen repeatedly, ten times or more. CDR3 sequence (DNA): TGTGCCAGCAGAGACGACTGGTACGAGCAGTACTTC. Translated, it gives CASRDDWYEQYF. The chain recombines TRBV6-2 or TRBV6-3 with TRBJ2-7; D call uncertain. The V end was cut by 6 bases, the J end by 4 bases, with 10 bases between. The germline V gene has CDR1 MNHEY and CDR2 SVGEGT. The CDR3 runs 12 residues.

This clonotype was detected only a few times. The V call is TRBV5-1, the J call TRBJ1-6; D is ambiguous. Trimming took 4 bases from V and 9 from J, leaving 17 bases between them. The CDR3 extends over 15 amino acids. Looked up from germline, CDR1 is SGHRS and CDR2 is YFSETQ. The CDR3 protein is CASSPGGGRSSPLHF. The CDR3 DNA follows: TGCGCCAGCAGCCCCGGCGGAGGTCGGAGTTCACCCCTCCACTTT.

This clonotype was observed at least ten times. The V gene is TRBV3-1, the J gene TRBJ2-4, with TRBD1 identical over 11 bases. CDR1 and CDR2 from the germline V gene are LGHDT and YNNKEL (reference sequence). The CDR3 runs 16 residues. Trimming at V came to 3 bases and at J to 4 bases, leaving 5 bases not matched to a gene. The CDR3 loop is CASSHLGTGGKNIQYF. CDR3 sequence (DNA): TGTGCCAGCAGCCACCTGGGGACAGGGGGAAAAAACATTCAGTACTTC. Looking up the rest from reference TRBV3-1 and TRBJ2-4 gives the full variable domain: DTAVSQTPKYLVTQMGNDKSIKCEQNLGHDTMYWYKQDSKKFLKIMFSYNNKELIINETVPNRFSPKSPDKAHLNLHINSLELGDSAVYFCASSHLGTGGKNIQYFGAGTRLSVL.

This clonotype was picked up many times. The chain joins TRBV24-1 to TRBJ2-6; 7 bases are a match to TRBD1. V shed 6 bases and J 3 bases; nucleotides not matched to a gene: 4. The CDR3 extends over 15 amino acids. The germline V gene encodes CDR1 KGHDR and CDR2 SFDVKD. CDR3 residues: CATSKGGGGANVLTF. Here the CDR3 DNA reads TGTGCCACCAGTAAAGGGGGCGGTGGGGCCAACGTCCTGACTTTC.

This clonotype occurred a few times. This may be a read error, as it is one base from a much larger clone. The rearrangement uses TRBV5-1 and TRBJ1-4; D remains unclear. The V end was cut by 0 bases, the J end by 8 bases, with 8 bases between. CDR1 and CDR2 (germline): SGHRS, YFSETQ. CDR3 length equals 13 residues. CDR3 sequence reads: CASSLESIEKLFF. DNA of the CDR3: TGCGCCAGCAGCTTGGAAAGCATAGAAAAACTGTTTTTT.

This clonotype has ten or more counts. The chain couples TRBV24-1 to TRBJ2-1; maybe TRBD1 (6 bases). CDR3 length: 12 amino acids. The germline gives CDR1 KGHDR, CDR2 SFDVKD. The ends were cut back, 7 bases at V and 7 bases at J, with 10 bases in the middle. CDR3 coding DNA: TGTGCCACCAGCCGACAGGAGAATGAGCAGTTCTTC. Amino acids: CATSRQENEQFF.

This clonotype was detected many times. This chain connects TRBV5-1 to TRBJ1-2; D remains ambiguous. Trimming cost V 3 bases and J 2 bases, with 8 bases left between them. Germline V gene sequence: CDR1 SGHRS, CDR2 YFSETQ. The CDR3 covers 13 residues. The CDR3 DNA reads TGCGCCAGCAGCTCCGCCCCAAACTATGGCTACACCTTC. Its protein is CASSSAPNYGYTF. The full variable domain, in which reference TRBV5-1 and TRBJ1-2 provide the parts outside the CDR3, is KAGVTQTPRYLIKTRGQQVTLSCSPISGHRSVSWYQQTPGQGLQFLFEYFSETQRNKGNFPGRFSGRQFSNSRSEMNVSTLELGDSALYLCASSSAPNYGYTFGSGTRLTVV.

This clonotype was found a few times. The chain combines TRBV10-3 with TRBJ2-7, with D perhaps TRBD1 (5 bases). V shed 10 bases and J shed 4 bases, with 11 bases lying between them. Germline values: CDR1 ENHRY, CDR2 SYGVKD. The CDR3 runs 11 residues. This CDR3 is CATQGGYEQYF. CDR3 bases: TGTGCCACTCAGGGCGGTTACGAGCAGTACTTC.

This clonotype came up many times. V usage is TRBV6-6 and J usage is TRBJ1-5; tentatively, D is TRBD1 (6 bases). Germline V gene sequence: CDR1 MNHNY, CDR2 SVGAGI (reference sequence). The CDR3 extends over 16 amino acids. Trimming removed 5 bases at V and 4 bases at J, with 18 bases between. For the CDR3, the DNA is TGTGCCAGCAGTCCCCTTGGGGGGGCCGGGAATCAGCCCCAGCATTTT. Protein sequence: CASSPLGGAGNQPQHF.

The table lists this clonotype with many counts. Here the CDR3 DNA reads TGTGCCAGCAGCTTGGTCGGGGAGCAGTACTTC. Amino acids: CASSLVGEQYF. The chain has TRBV5-6 and TRBJ2-7, with no clear D. V was pared by 0 bases and J by 7 bases, with 5 bases between. Germline CDR1 and CDR2: SGHDT and YYEEEE. The length of the CDR3 is 11 residues.

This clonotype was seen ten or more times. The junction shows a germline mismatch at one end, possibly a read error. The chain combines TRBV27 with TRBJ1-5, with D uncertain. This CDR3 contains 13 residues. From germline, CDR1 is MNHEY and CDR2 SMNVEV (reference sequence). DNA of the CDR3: TGTGCCAGCAGTTTAACTGAGAATCACCCCCAGCATTTT. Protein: CASSLTENHPQHF.

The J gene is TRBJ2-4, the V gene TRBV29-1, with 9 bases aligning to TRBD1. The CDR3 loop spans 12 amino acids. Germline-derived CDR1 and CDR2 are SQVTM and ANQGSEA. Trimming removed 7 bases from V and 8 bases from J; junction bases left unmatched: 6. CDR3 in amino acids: CSASRQGDIQYF. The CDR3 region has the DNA TGCAGCGCTAGCCGACAGGGGGACATTCAGTACTTC.

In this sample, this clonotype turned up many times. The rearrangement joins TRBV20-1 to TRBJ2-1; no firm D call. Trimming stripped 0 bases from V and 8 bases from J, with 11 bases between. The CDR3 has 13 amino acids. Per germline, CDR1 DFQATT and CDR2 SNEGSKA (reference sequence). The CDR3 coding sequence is TGCAGTGCTAGAGATCTTGGATGGGATGAGCAGTTCTTC. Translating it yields CSARDLGWDEQFF.

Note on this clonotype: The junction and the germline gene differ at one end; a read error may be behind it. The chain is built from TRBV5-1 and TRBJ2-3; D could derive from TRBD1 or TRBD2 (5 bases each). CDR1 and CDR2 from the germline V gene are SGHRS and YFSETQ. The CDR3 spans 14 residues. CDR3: CASSLGGPTDMQYF. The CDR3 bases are TGCGCCAGCAGCTTGGGGGGACCCACAGATATGCAGTATTTT.

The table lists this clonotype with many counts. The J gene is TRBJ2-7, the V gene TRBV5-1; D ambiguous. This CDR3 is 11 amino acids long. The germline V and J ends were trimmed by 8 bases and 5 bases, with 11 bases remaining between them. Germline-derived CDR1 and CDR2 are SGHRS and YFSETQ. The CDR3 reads CASRDSNEQYF. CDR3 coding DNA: TGCGCCAGTAGGGATAGCAACGAGCAGTACTTC.

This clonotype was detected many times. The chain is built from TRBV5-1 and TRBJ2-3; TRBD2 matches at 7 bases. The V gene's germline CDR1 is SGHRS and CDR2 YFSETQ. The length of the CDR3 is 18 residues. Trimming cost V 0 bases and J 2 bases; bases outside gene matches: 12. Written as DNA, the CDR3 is TGCGCCAGCAGCTTGGCCGGGTTCCGCGGGGGTTCCACAGATACGCAGTATTTT. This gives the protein CASSLAGFRGGSTDTQYF.

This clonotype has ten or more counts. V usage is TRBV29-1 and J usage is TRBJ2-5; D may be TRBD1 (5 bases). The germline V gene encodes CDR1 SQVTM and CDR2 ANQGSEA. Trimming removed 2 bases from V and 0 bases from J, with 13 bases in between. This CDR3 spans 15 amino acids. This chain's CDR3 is CSVEITGSNQETQYF. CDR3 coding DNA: TGCAGCGTTGAAATAACAGGATCTAACCAAGAGACCCAGTACTTC.